One T cell receptor (beta chain) is described in this entry. This sample was taken from a study of PD-L1 blockade in urothelial cancer. Study-wide background: Of under 30 patients, twenty-five were males with bladder-origin urothelial cancer. Anywhere from 0 to 3 prior chemotherapy regimens had been received by patients. Blood was tested 3 weeks (second dose) and 6 weeks into treatment.

The table came from immunoSEQ multiplex PCR; TCRdb's copy has only in-frame clones and leaves some out. The data contain some 89,000 clones, 85% to 90% of them singletons. V gave up 3 bases and J gave up 0 bases, with 12 bases separating them. The CDR3 has 16 amino acids. Germline-derived CDR1 and CDR2 are SGHVS and FQNEAQ. Specified time point: pretreatment peripheral blood. This clonotype was sampled from a man in his 60s with urothelial cancer. This material consisted of PBMCs, taken around atezolizumab (anti-PD-L1) treatment. The gene calls are TRBV7-8 and TRBJ1-3; the D gene is possibly TRBD1 (5 bases). In DNA form, the CDR3 reads TGTGCCAGCAGCTTGGCACAGGTTTACTCTGGAAACACCATATATTTT. This encodes CASSLAQVYSGNTIYF.